The rows below give T cell receptor beta chains drawn from one sample of a study of blood T cells in healthy people across ages. TCRdb ran MiXCR on the 5' RACE reads and lists one entry per CDR3 protein. The sample lists approximately 690,000 distinct CDR3 sequences; 40% to 45% were seen once. Sequences were obtained from blood. The receptors derive from an elderly man in good health. Each CDR3 is given with its conserved first and last residue. D genes are given only for firm matches. Not all rows give a size; the values are once, few, many and, for expanded clones, a class.

V	size	J	D	CDR3	DNA
TRBV4-3	-	TRBJ2-1	-	CASSQSALSQETQFF	TGCGCCAGCAGCCAAAGTGCTCTTAGCCAAGAGACCCAGTTCTTC
TRBV20-1	-	TRBJ2-1	-	CSAALHNEQFF	TGCAGTGCTGCACTACACAATGAGCAGTTCTTC
TRBV28	-	TRBJ1-2	TRBD1	CASSSPQGGNYGYTF	TGTGCCAGCAGCAGCCCACAGGGGGGGAACTATGGCTACACCTTC
TRBV7-9	-	TRBJ2-5	-	CASSLDPRETQYF	TGTGCCAGCAGCTTGGACCCGAGGGAGACCCAGTACTTC
TRBV6-5	-	TRBJ1-5	-	CVSSLSRLSNQPQHF	TGTGTCAGCAGTTTATCCAGACTTAGCAATCAGCCCCAGCATTTT
TRBV20-1	many	TRBJ2-1	TRBD2	CSARDFDRGRARYNEQFF	TGCAGTGCTAGAGATTTCGATCGCGGGAGGGCCCGGTACAATGAGCAGTTCTTC
TRBV6-5	-	TRBJ2-7	-	CASSYASGVDEQYF	TGTGCCAGCAGTTACGCGTCGGGAGTGGACGAGCAGTACTTC
TRBV7-9	many	TRBJ2-3	TRBD2	CASSPGLAEYTDTQYF	TGTGCCAGCAGCCCCGGACTAGCGGAGTATACAGATACGCAGTATTTT
TRBV28	few	TRBJ2-3	-	CASSQQGVITDTQYF	TGTGCCAGCAGTCAACAGGGCGTGATCACAGATACGCAGTATTTT
TRBV7-2	many	TRBJ2-4	-	CASSLVGGRPVKNIQYF	TGTGCCAGCAGCTTAGTCGGGGGGCGGCCGGTGAAAAACATTCAGTACTTC
TRBV9	-	TRBJ1-5	TRBD1	CVSSTREGASNQPQHF	TGTGTCAGCAGCACCCGGGAGGGGGCCTCTAATCAGCCCCAGCATTTT
TRBV11-2	many	TRBJ2-4	-	CASATIAKNIQYF	TGTGCCAGCGCAACAATAGCCAAAAACATTCAGTACTTC
TRBV20-1	-	TRBJ1-6	-	CSAAPQLGNSPLHF	TGCAGTGCTGCCCCGCAATTAGGGAATTCACCCCTCCACTTT
TRBV28	-	TRBJ2-1	-	CASRGPGVRNEQFF	TGTGCCAGCAGGGGACCGGGAGTAAGAAATGAGCAGTTCTTC
TRBV6-5	few	TRBJ2-1	TRBD2	CASTPGLAIYNEQFF	TGTGCCAGCACCCCGGGACTAGCGATTTACAATGAGCAGTTCTTC
TRBV27	-	TRBJ2-7	-	CASSFWGAENEQYF	TGTGCCAGCAGTTTTTGGGGGGCTGAAAACGAGCAGTACTTC
TRBV7-9	-	TRBJ1-2	-	CASSKRGVEGYTF	TGTGCCAGCAGCAAACGTGGGGTGGAGGGCTACACCTTC
TRBV28	many	TRBJ2-7	TRBD1	CASSLRQGTYEQYF	TGTGCCAGCAGTCTACGACAGGGGACATACGAGCAGTACTTC
TRBV21-1	few	TRBJ2-1	-	CASSVSGRGHEQFF	TGTGCCAGCAGCGTTAGTGGGCGGGGCCATGAGCAGTTCTTC
TRBV7-2	-	TRBJ2-3	-	CASSFLLSWGASGTDTQYF	TGTGCCAGCAGCTTTCTTCTATCGTGGGGGGCGTCTGGCACAGATACGCAGTATTTT
TRBV27	-	TRBJ2-7	TRBD1	CASSLGVWKTGRFYEQYF	TGTGCCAGCAGTTTAGGGGTATGGAAGACAGGGCGATTCTACGAGCAGTACTTC
TRBV7-9	-	TRBJ2-7	TRBD1	CASSQGVYEQYF	TGTGCCAGCAGCCAGGGGGTTTACGAGCAGTACTTC
TRBV28	-	TRBJ2-6	-	CASSLVVGSSGANVLTF	TGTGCCAGCAGTTTAGTCGTCGGTTCCTCTGGGGCCAACGTCCTGACTTTC
TRBV7-9	few	TRBJ2-3	-	CASSFSGLSRGTDTQYF	TGTGCCAGCAGCTTTTCCGGACTTTCGAGGGGCACAGATACGCAGTATTTT
TRBV20-1	-	TRBJ2-3	TRBD2	CSPSGRGDTQYF	TGCAGTCCCAGCGGGAGGGGTGATACGCAGTATTTT
TRBV29-1	-	TRBJ2-1	TRBD1	CSVPTGGSHNEQFF	TGCAGCGTCCCCACAGGGGGCAGCCACAATGAGCAGTTCTTC
TRBV7-2	few	TRBJ1-2	-	CASSLTSDQGHGYTF	TGTGCCAGCAGCTTAACCTCGGACCAAGGCCATGGCTACACCTTC
TRBV11-3	few	TRBJ2-1	-	CASSRDGTRYNEQFF	TGTGCCAGCTCCCGGGACGGCACGAGGTACAATGAGCAGTTCTTC
TRBV5-1	few	TRBJ2-3	TRBD2	CASNKGVAGSTDTQYF	TGCGCCAGCAACAAGGGAGTAGCGGGTAGCACAGATACGCAGTATTTT
TRBV27	few	TRBJ2-5	-	CASSFGDPQSRAQYF	TGTGCCAGCAGTTTCGGGGACCCCCAGTCGAGGGCCCAGTACTTC
TRBV4-3	once	TRBJ1-4	TRBD1	CASSQDRGRRDNEKLFF	TGCGCCAGCAGCCAGGACAGGGGGCGACGGGATAATGAAAAACTGTTTTTT
TRBV20-1	-	TRBJ2-3	TRBD1	CSASMGQYKDTQYF	TGCAGTGCTAGCATGGGACAGTACAAAGATACGCAGTATTTT
TRBV20-1	-	TRBJ1-6	-	CSARVQSSYNSPLHF	TGCAGTGCCCGGGTCCAGAGCTCCTATAATTCACCCCTCCACTTT
TRBV20-1	-	TRBJ2-2	-	CSARERERVDTGELFF	TGCAGTGCTAGAGAACGGGAAAGAGTGGACACCGGGGAGCTGTTTTTT
TRBV18	-	TRBJ2-2	TRBD2	CASSPTISGGLNTGELFF	TGTGCCAGCTCGCCTACTATAAGCGGGGGCTTGAACACCGGGGAGCTGTTTTTT
TRBV2	-	TRBJ2-5	-	CASSERASSEETQYF	TGTGCCAGCAGTGAACGGGCTTCGTCGGAAGAGACCCAGTACTTC
TRBV24-1	few	TRBJ2-7	-	CATSVRPGYEQYF	TGTGCCACCAGTGTTCGACCGGGATACGAGCAGTACTTC
TRBV12-3/TRBV12-4	few	TRBJ1-6	-	CASHRDIGSPLHF	TGTGCCAGCCATCGGGACATTGGTTCACCCCTCCACTTT
TRBV7-3	many	TRBJ2-5	-	CASSLGSIETQYF	TGTGCCAGCAGCTTAGGGTCGATAGAGACCCAGTACTTC
TRBV2	-	TRBJ2-3	-	CASSEGRADTDTQYF	TGTGCCAGCAGTGAAGGACGAGCGGATACAGATACGCAGTATTTT
TRBV6-5	-	TRBJ2-5	-	CASSYSGGPQTQYF	TGTGCCAGCAGTTATTCGGGGGGCCCCCAGACCCAGTACTTC
TRBV6-5	-	TRBJ2-2	-	CASMGLPANTGELFF	TGTGCCAGCATGGGATTACCCGCGAACACCGGGGAGCTGTTTTTT
TRBV5-1	once	TRBJ2-7	TRBD1	CASSPNWDAGTGSHEQYF	TGCGCCAGCAGCCCAAACTGGGATGCCGGGACAGGGAGTCACGAGCAGTACTTC
TRBV20-1	-	TRBJ2-7	-	CSARDGDKGYEQYF	TGCAGTGCTAGAGATGGGGACAAGGGTTACGAGCAGTACTTC
TRBV14	-	TRBJ2-7	-	CASSHPKPGTYEQYF	TGTGCCAGCAGCCACCCTAAGCCAGGAACCTACGAGCAGTACTTC
TRBV28	-	TRBJ1-6	-	CASREPGQNSPLHF	TGTGCCAGCAGGGAACCGGGACAAAATTCACCCCTCCACTTT
TRBV7-9	-	TRBJ1-5	TRBD1	CASSFPGTAPQPQHF	TGTGCCAGCAGCTTCCCCGGGACAGCACCCCAGCCCCAGCATTTT
TRBV14	few	TRBJ1-5	TRBD1	CASSPDRGRNQPQHF	TGTGCCAGCAGCCCTGACAGGGGGAGGAATCAGCCCCAGCATTTT
TRBV7-2	few	TRBJ2-3	TRBD2	CASSLTGTSGRLTDTQYF	TGTGCCAGCAGCCTAACCGGGACTAGCGGAAGGCTCACAGATACGCAGTATTTT
TRBV7-2	-	TRBJ2-5	TRBD1	CASSIQGAGAYNEQYF	TGTGCCAGCAGCATTCAGGGGGCGGGCGCCTACAATGAGCAGTACTTC
TRBV7-9	few	TRBJ1-4	TRBD1	CASSLAPRDRLSNEKLFF	TGTGCCAGCAGCTTAGCGCCCCGGGACAGGCTTTCTAATGAAAAACTGTTTTTT
TRBV12-3/TRBV12-4	few	TRBJ1-1	-	CASGGAGTEAFF	TGTGCCAGCGGGGGAGCGGGTACTGAAGCTTTCTTT
TRBV5-1	few	TRBJ1-6	TRBD1	CASSFGRGRGTALHF	TGCGCCAGCAGCTTCGGCAGGGGGCGGGGGACAGCCCTCCACTTT
TRBV14	once	TRBJ1-2	-	CASSQDRGSSMGYTF	TGTGCCAGCAGCCAAGATAGGGGGTCTTCTATGGGCTACACCTTC
TRBV7-2	few	TRBJ1-1	-	CASSPSLGTEAFF	TGTGCCAGCAGCCCCAGCCTGGGTACTGAAGCTTTCTTT